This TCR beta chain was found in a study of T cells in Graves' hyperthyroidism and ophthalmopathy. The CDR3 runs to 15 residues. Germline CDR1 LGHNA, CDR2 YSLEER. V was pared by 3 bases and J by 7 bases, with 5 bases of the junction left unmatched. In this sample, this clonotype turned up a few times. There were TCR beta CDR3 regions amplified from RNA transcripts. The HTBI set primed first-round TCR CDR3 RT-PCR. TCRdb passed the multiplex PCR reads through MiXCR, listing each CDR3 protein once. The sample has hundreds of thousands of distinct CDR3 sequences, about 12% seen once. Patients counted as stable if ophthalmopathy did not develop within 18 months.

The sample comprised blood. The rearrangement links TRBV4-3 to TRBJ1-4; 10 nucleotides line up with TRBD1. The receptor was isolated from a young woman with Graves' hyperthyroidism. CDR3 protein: CASSQEGQGSEKLFF. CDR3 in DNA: TGCGCCAGCAGCCAGGAGGGACAGGGGTCTGAAAAACTGTTTTTT.